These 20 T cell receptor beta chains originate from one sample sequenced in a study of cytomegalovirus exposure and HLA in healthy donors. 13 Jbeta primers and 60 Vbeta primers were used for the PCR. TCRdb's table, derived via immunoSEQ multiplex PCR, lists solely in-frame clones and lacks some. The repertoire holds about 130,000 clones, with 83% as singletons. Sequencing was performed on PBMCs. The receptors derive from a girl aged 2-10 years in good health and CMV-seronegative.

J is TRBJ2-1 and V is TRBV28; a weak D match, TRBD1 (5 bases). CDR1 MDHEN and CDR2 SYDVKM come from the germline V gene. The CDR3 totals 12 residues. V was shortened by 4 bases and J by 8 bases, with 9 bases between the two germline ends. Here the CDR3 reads CASSSVRDEQFF. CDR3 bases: TGTGCCAGCAGTTCCGTCAGGGATGAGCAGTTCTTC. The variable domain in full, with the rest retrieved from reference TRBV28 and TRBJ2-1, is DVKVTQSSRYLVKRTGEKVFLECVQDMDHENMFWYRQDPGLGLRLIYFSYDVKMKEKGDIPEGYSVSREKKERFSLILESASTNQTSMYLCASSSVRDEQFFGPGTRLTVL.

In nucleotides, the CDR3 is TGTGCCAGCAGCTTAGACCGGAGGTATGGCTACACCTTC. Translating gives CASSLDRRYGYTF. This sequence joins TRBV11-1 and TRBJ1-2; the D is unclear. The CDR3 is made up of 13 amino acids. V dropped 1 base and J dropped 5 bases, with 8 bases sitting between them. Germline V gene sequence: CDR1 SGHAT, CDR2 FQDESV (reference sequence).

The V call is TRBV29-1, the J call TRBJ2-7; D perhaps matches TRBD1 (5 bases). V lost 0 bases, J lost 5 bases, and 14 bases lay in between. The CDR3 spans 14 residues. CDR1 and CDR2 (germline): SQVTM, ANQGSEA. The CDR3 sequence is CSVEDMQGPHEQYF. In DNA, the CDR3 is TGCAGCGTTGAAGATATGCAGGGTCCCCACGAGCAGTACTTC.

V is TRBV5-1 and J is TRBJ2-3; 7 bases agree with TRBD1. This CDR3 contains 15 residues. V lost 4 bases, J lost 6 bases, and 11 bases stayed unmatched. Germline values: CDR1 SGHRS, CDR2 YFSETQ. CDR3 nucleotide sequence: TGCGCCAGCAGCCTCCGCAGTTTACAGGGGGATACGCAGTATTTT. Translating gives CASSLRSLQGDTQYF.

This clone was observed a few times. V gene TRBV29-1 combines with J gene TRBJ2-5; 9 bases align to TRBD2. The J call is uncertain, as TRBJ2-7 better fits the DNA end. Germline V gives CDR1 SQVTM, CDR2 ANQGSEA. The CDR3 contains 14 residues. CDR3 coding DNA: TGCAGCGTTGGCTGGGCGGGAGGGCCGGGCGAGCAGTACTTC. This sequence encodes CSVGWAGGPGEQYF.

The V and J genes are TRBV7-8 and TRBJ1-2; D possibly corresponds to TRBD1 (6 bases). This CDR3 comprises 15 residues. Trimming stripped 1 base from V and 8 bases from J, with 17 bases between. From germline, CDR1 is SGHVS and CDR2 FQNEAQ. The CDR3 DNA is TGTGCCAGCAGCTTAGGTCGTGGGAGGGGGGGAGGCTACACCTTC. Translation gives CASSLGRGRGGGYTF.

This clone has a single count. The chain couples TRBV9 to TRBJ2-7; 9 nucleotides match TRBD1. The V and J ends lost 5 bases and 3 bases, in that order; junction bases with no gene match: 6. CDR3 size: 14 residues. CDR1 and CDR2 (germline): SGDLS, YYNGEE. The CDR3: CASRKGGQGYEQYF. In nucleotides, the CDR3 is TGTGCCAGCAGGAAAGGGGGACAGGGCTACGAGCAGTACTTC.

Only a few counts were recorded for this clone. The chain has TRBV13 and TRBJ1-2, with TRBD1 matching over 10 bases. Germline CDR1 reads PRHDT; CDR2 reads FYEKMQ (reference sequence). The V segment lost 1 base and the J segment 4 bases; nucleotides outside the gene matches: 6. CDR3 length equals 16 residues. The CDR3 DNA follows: TGTGCCAGCAGCTTAGTAAGACAGGGGGCCACCTATGGCTACACCTTC. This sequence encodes CASSLVRQGATYGYTF.

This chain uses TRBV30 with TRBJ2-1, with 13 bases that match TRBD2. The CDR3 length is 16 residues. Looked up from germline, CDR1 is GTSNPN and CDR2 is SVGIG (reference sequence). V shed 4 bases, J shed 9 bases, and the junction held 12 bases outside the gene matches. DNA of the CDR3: TGTGCCTGGAAATTGTCGACTAGCGGGAGGCGTAGTGAGCAGTTCTTC. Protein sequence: CAWKLSTSGRRSEQFF.

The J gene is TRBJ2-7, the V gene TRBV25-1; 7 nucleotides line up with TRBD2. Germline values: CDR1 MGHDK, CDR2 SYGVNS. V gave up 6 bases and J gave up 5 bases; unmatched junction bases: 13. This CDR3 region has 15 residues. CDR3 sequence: CASSSEGGGSHEQYF. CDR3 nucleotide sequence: TGTGCCAGCAGCTCCGAGGGCGGCGGGAGCCACGAGCAGTACTTC.

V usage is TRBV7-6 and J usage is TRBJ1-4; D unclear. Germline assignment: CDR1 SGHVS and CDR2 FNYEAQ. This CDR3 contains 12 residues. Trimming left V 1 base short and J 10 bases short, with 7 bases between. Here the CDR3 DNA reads TGTGCCAGCAGCTTAGGGGAGGGAAAACTGTTTTTT. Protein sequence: CASSLGEGKLFF.

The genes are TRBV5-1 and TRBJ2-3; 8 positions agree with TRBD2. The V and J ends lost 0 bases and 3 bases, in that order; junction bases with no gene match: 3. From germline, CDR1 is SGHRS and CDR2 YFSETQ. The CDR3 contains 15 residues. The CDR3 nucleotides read TGCGCCAGCAGCTTGGGAACTAGCGGAACAGATACGCAGTATTTT. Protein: CASSLGTSGTDTQYF.

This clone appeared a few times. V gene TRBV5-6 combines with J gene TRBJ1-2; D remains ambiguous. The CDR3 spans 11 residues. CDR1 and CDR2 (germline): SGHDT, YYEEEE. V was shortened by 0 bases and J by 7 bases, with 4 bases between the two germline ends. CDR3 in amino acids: CASSLAGGYTF. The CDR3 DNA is TGTGCCAGCAGCTTGGCGGGTGGCTACACCTTC.

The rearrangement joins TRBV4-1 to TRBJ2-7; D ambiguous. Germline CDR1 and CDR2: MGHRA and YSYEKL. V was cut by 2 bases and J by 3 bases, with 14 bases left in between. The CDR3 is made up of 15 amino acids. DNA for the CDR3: TGCGCCAGCAGCCAATCCGCCGAGTTCGGCTACGAGCAGTACTTC. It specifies CASSQSAEFGYEQYF.

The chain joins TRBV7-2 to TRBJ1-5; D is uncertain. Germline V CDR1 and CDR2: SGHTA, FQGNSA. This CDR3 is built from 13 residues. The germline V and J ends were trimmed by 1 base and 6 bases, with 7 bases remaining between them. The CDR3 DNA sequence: TGTGCCAGCAGCTTAGGAGTCACTCAGCCCCAGCATTTT. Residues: CASSLGVTQPQHF.

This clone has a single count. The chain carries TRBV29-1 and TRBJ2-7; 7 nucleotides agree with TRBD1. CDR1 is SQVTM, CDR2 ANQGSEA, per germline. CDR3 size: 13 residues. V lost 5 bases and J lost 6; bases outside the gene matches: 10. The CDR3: CSVKQTGYREQYF. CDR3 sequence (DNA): TGCAGCGTTAAGCAGACAGGGTATCGCGAGCAGTACTTC.

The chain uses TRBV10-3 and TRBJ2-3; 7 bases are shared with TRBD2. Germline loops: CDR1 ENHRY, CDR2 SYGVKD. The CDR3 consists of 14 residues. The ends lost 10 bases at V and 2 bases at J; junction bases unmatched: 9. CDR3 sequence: CATESAGNTDTQYF. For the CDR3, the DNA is TGTGCCACCGAGTCAGCGGGAAACACAGATACGCAGTATTTT.

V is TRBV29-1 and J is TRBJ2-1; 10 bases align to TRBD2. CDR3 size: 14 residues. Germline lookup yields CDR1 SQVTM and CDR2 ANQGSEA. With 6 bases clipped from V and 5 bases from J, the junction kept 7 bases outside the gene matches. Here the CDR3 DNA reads TGCAGCGTAGCGGGAGGGGAGTTGGACAATGAGCAGTTCTTC. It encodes CSVAGGELDNEQFF.

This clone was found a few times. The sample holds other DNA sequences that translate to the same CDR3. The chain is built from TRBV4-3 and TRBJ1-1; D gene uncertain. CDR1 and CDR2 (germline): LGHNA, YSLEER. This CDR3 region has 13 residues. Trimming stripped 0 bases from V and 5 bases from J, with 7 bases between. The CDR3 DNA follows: TGCGCCAGCAGCCAAGATCGGGGAACTGAAGCTTTCTTT. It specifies CASSQDRGTEAFF.

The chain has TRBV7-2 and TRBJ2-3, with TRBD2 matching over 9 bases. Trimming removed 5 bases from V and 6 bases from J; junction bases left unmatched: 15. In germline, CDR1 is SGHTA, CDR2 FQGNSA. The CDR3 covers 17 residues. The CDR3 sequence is CASSPWGGGGAGDTQYF. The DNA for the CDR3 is TGTGCCAGCAGCCCCTGGGGTGGCGGGGGGGCCGGGGATACGCAGTATTTT. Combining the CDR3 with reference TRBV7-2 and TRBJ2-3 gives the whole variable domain GAGVSQSPSNKVTEKGKDVELRCDPISGHTALYWYRQSLGQGLEFLIYFQGNSAPDKSGLPSDRFSAERTGGSVSTLTIQRTQQEDSAVYLCASSPWGGGGAGDTQYFGPGTRLTVL.